The 22 T cell receptor beta chains reported below all come from one sample, sequenced in a study of blood T cell repertoires in COVID-19. Data came from immunoSEQ multiplex PCR; TCRdb stores just in-frame clones and leaves some out. In the table there are nearly 100,000 clones, around 84% of which are singletons. The source material was peripheral blood. The source is a woman aged 60-70 years with acute or convalescent COVID-19.

The V call is TRBV11-3, the J call TRBJ1-1; possible D gene TRBD1, 6 bases. CDR1 is SGHNT, CDR2 YENEEA, per germline. The V end lost 8 bases, the J end lost 4 bases, and 17 bases lay between the germline ends. The CDR3 totals 14 residues. The CDR3 sequence: CASAPRSRGTEAFF. The CDR3 DNA reads as TGTGCCAGCGCTCCCCGCTCCAGGGGCACTGAAGCTTTCTTT.

V gene TRBV5-4 combines with J gene TRBJ1-4, with TRBD1 matching 9 bases. The CDR3 sequence is 18 residues long. CDR1 is SGHNT, CDR2 YYREEE, per germline (reference sequence). V shed 4 bases, J shed 4 bases, and the junction held 14 bases outside the gene matches. The CDR3 DNA sequence: TGTGCCAGCAGCCTAGGGTCCGGTAGGGGACAGGGTAATGAAAAACTGTTTTTT. Protein: CASSLGSGRGQGNEKLFF.

The rearrangement links TRBV6-2 or TRBV6-3 to TRBJ2-5; perhaps TRBD2 as D (7 bases). Trimming removed 0 bases from V and 4 bases from J, with 18 bases in between. The CDR3 has 17 amino acids. CDR1 and CDR2 (germline): MNHEY, SVGEGT. The CDR3 reads CASSYSGGARKGETQYF. The CDR3, as DNA: TGTGCCAGCAGTTACTCGGGGGGGGCGAGGAAAGGAGAGACCCAGTACTTC.

The V and J genes are TRBV7-9 and TRBJ1-4; 9 nucleotides agree with TRBD1. With V trimmed by 5 bases and J by 7 bases, 5 bases remained unmatched. The germline V gene encodes CDR1 SEHNR and CDR2 FQNEAQ (reference sequence). This CDR3 is 14 amino acids long. The CDR3 sequence is CASSRGQGTEKLFF. Here the CDR3 DNA reads TGTGCCAGCAGCCGGGGACAGGGCACTGAAAAACTGTTTTTT.

The chain has TRBV7-8 and TRBJ1-1; the D gene is possibly TRBD1 (6 bases). The ends were cut back, 4 bases at V and 2 bases at J, with 14 bases in the middle. The CDR3 sequence is 15 residues long. Germline values: CDR1 SGHVS, CDR2 FQNEAQ. CDR3 loop: CASSWARTVNTEAFF. The CDR3 DNA sequence: TGTGCCAGCAGCTGGGCTCGGACAGTAAACACTGAAGCTTTCTTT.

The rearrangement uses TRBV18 and TRBJ2-7; D may be TRBD2 (5 bases). This CDR3 region has 14 residues. CDR1 KGHSH and CDR2 LQKENI come from the germline V gene. The V end was cut by 2 bases, the J end by 3 bases, with 11 bases between. CDR3 nucleotides: TGTGCCAGCTCACCAATGGAGGTCGTCTACGAGCAGTACTTC. This translates into CASSPMEVVYEQYF.

V gene TRBV23-1 combines with J gene TRBJ2-7, with D perhaps matching TRBD1 (6 bases). TRBV23-1 is flagged as an ORF with uncertain function. Between the trimmed V and J ends, which lost 4 bases and 3 bases, there was a span of 25 bases. This CDR3 is built from 18 residues. The CDR3 reads CASSRSEQGPPRGYEQYF. In nucleotides, the CDR3 is TGCGCCAGCAGTCGGTCCGAACAGGGCCCACCCAGGGGCTACGAGCAGTACTTC.

This clone came up once. The chain combines TRBV28 with TRBJ1-5; tentatively, D is TRBD1 (5 bases). Trimming took 6 bases from V and 4 from J, leaving 7 bases between them. CDR3 length: 12 residues. CDR1 is MDHEN and CDR2 is SYDVKM in the germline V gene. CDR3 sequence: CASSSGNQPQHF. DNA for the CDR3: TGTGCCAGCAGCTCAGGGAATCAGCCCCAGCATTTT.

In this sample, this clone turned up a few times. J is TRBJ1-1 and V is TRBV10-3, with 11 nucleotides matching TRBD1. Germline V CDR1 and CDR2: ENHRY, SYGVKD. The length of the CDR3 is 14 residues. Unmatched junction bases numbered 7, after V lost 6 bases and J lost 7 bases. CDR3 region: CAISPPGQGGEAFF. DNA for the CDR3: TGTGCCATCAGCCCTCCGGGACAGGGGGGTGAAGCTTTCTTT.

The chain combines TRBV28 with TRBJ2-7; D possibly corresponds to TRBD2 (5 bases). Trimming removed 9 bases from V and 0 bases from J, with 15 bases in between. This CDR3 comprises 14 residues. Germline V lookup: CDR1 MDHEN, CDR2 SYDVKM. Written as DNA, the CDR3 is TGTGCCAGTATCTCCCCGGGGTCCTCCTACGAGCAGTACTTC. Its protein product is CASISPGSSYEQYF. Supplemented by reference TRBV28 and TRBJ2-7, the full variable domain reads DVKVTQSSRYLVKRTGEKVFLECVQDMDHENMFWYRQDPGLGLRLIYFSYDVKMKEKGDIPEGYSVSREKKERFSLILESASTNQTSMYLCASISPGSSYEQYFGPGTRLTVT.

The chain employs TRBV2 and TRBJ1-2, with 7 bases that match TRBD1. The CDR3 runs to 13 residues. The germline V gene encodes CDR1 SNHLY and CDR2 FYNNEI. V lost 7 bases and J lost 5; bases outside the gene matches: 7. The CDR3 loop is CASTGRDSYGYTF. The CDR3 nucleotides read TGTGCCAGCACCGGACGGGACAGTTATGGCTACACCTTC.

This chain uses TRBV6-5 with TRBJ1-5, with no clear D. CDR1 and CDR2 from the germline V gene are MNHEY and SVGAGI. Between the trimmed V and J ends, which lost 6 bases and 3 bases, there was a span of 12 bases. CDR3 length: 14 residues. The CDR3 protein is CASSVGRSNQPQHF. CDR3 in DNA: TGTGCCAGCAGCGTCGGGAGATCCAATCAGCCCCAGCATTTT.

The V call is TRBV21-1, the J call TRBJ2-5; the table calls TRBD1, which could not be checked here. TRBV21-1 corresponds to a pseudogene. There are 17 residues in the CDR3. The CDR3 reads CASSKRRDRGLGETQYF. CDR3 in DNA: TGTGCCAGCAGCAAACGTCGGGACAGGGGCCTTGGAGAGACCCAGTACTTC.

The chain carries TRBV18 and TRBJ2-3; D gene ambiguous. Germline CDR1 and CDR2: KGHSH and LQKENI. The V and J ends lost 2 bases and 4 bases respectively, with 10 bases between them. This CDR3 region has 14 residues. The CDR3 here is CASSPSLVPDTQYF. CDR3 nucleotides: TGTGCCAGCTCACCAAGCCTAGTCCCAGATACGCAGTATTTT.

The chain recombines TRBV24-1 with TRBJ1-5; D might be TRBD1 (6 bases). Germline lookup yields CDR1 KGHDR and CDR2 SFDVKD. V lost 3 bases, J lost 4 bases, and 18 bases lay in between. The CDR3 has 17 residues. The CDR3 DNA follows: TGTGCCACCAGTGATCTGGGGGCGAGGCTTGAAAATCAGCCCCAGCATTTT. This codes for CATSDLGARLENQPQHF.

The rearrangement uses TRBV11-2 and TRBJ2-1; TRBD1 matches at 7 bases. The J segment lost 1 base and the V segment lost 0 bases, leaving 3 bases of the junction unmatched. Looked up from germline, CDR1 is SGHAT and CDR2 is FQNNGV. The CDR3 is made up of 16 amino acids. The CDR3 loop reads CASSLDLGQSYNEQFF. The CDR3 DNA reads TGTGCCAGCAGCTTAGATTTGGGACAGTCCTACAATGAGCAGTTCTTC.

This chain joins TRBV19 and TRBJ1-6; 9 bases line up with TRBD1. J lost 7 bases, V lost 10 bases, and 5 bases had no gene match. Germline CDR1 and CDR2: LNHDA and SQIVND (reference sequence). CDR3 length: 13 amino acids. The DNA of the CDR3 is TGTGCCACCCAGGGACAGGGAAATTCACCCCTCCACTTT. Protein sequence: CATQGQGNSPLHF. Full variable domain (rest looked up from reference TRBV19 and TRBJ1-6): DGGITQSPKYLFRKEGQNVTLSCEQNLNHDAMYWYRQDPGQGLRLIYYSQIVNDFQKGDIAEGYSVSREKKESFPLTVTSAQKNPTAFYLCATQGQGNSPLHFGNGTRLTVT.

This clone appeared a single time. This chain joins TRBV9 and TRBJ1-2; D is possibly TRBD1 (6 bases). Germline loops: CDR1 SGDLS, CDR2 YYNGEE. Trimming cost V 0 bases and J 7 bases, with 10 bases left between them. The CDR3 has 13 residues. The DNA for the CDR3 is TGTGCCAGCAGCGTAGGACAGGAAGTTGGCTACACCTTC. This codes for CASSVGQEVGYTF.

The chain links TRBV10-2 to TRBJ1-1; D possibly corresponds to TRBD1 (5 bases). CDR3 length equals 13 residues. Per germline, CDR1 WSHSY and CDR2 SAAADI. V dropped 5 bases and J dropped 4 bases, with 11 bases sitting between them. The DNA for the CDR3 is TGCGCCAGCAGTCTACAGGTGATCACTGAAGCTTTCTTT. Protein: CASSLQVITEAFF.

This clone has only a few counts. The V gene is TRBV7-9, the J gene TRBJ2-7; 12 bases are a match to TRBD1. J gave up 5 bases and V 5 bases, and 7 bases lay outside the gene matches. The CDR3 is 15 residues long. Germline values: CDR1 SEHNR, CDR2 FQNEAQ (reference sequence). The chain's CDR3 is CASSAGTGGYHEQYF. The DNA of the CDR3 is TGTGCCAGCAGCGCGGGGACAGGGGGCTACCACGAGCAGTACTTC.

The chain employs TRBV6-6 and TRBJ1-1, with D unclear. This CDR3 contains 12 residues. The V end was cut by 6 bases, the J end by 1 base, with 6 bases between. CDR1 is MNHNY, CDR2 SVGAGI, per germline (reference sequence). CDR3 amino acids: CASSRQNTEAFF. CDR3 coding DNA: TGTGCCAGCAGCAGACAGAACACTGAAGCTTTCTTT.

The rearrangement joins TRBV19 to TRBJ2-1, with a tentative D call TRBD2 (6 bases). With 7 bases removed from V and 10 bases from J, the gap between germline ends came to 20 bases. This CDR3 spans 14 amino acids. Germline-derived CDR1 and CDR2 are LNHDA and SQIVND (reference sequence). In DNA form, the CDR3 reads TGTGCCAGTAACCGGGCTAGCGACTTGGACGAGCAGTTCTTC. This translates into CASNRASDLDEQFF.